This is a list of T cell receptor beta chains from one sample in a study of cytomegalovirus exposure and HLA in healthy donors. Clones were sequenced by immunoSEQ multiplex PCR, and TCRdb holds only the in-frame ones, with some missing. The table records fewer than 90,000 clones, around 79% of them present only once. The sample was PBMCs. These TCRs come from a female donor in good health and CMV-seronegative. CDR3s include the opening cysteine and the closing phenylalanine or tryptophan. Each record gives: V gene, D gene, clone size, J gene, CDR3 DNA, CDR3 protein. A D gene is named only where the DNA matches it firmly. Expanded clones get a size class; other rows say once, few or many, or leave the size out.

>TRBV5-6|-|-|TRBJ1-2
TGTGCCAGCAGTCCTCAACGGGTAACCACCTATGGCTACACCTTC
CASSPQRVTTYGYTF
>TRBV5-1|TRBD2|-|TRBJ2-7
TGCGCCAGCGGGGGACTAGCGGGAGCTCCATCCTACGAGCAGTACTTC
CASGGLAGAPSYEQYF
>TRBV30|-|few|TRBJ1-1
TGTGCCTGGAGTGTAGCAACGAACACTGAAGCTTTCTTT
CAWSVATNTEAFF
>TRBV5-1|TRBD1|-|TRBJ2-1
TGCGCCAGCAGCACGGACAGGGGAAGTAGTTCCTACAATGAGCAGTTCTTC
CASSTDRGSSSYNEQFF
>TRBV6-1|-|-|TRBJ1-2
TGTGCCAGCAGTGAATCCAGGGTATCCAACTATGGCTACACCTTC
CASSESRVSNYGYTF
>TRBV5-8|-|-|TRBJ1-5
TGTGCCAGCGGTTCTGGGGGGGTGGGACAGCCCCAGCATTTT
CASGSGGVGQPQHF
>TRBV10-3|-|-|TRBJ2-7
TGTGCCATCAGTCCGGTAGGACAGAGCTCCTACGAGCAGTACTTC
CAISPVGQSSYEQYF
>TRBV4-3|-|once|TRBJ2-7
TGCGCCAGCAGCCAAGATTACGGGTCGGACGAGCAGTACTTC
CASSQDYGSDEQYF
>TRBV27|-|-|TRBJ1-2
TGTGCCAGCAGCTACAAAGTCGGGGTAGGCTATGGCTACACCTTC
CASSYKVGVGYGYTF
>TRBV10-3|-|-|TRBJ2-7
TGTGCCATCAGTGAGACCGGGTTGACCTACGAGCAGTACTTC
CAISETGLTYEQYF
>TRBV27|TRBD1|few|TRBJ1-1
TGTGCCAGCAGTCCCGGGACAGGGAACACTGAAGCTTTCTTT
CASSPGTGNTEAFF
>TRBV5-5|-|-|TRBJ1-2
TGTGCCAGCAGCCAGGTAGCGGGTGACTATGGCTACACCTTC
CASSQVAGDYGYTF
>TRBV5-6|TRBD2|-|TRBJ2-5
TGTGCCAGCAGCTTGCGGCGACTAGCGGGAGAGGGAGGGGAGACCCAGTACTTC
CASSLRRLAGEGGETQYF
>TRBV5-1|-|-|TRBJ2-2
TGCGCCAGCAGTTCCCAGGCCTCGAACACCGGGGAGCTGTTTTTT
CASSSQASNTGELFF
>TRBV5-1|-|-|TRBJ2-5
TGCGCCAGCAGCTTGAGTGGGGGGGCAGAGACCCAGTACTTC
CASSLSGGAETQYF
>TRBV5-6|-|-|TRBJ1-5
TGTGCCAGCAGCTTCCAACGGGGTTTGTGGCAGCCCCAGCATTTT
CASSFQRGLWQPQHF
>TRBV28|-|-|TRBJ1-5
TGTGCCAGCAGTTTAGACGGGTACAATCAGCCCCAGCATTTT
CASSLDGYNQPQHF
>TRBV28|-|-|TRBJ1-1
TGTGCCAGTGTGTCATGGAACACTGAAGCTTTCTTT
CASVSWNTEAFF
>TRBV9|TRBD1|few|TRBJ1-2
TGTGCCAGCAGCCCTGGGACAGGGAATCTCTATGGCTACACCTTC
CASSPGTGNLYGYTF
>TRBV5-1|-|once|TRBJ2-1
TGCGCCAGCAGCTTAAGCAGGGCCAATGAGCAGTTCTTC
CASSLSRANEQFF
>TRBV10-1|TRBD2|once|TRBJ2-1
TGCGCCAGCAGTCCCCCGGGACTAGCGGGAGCTGAGCAGTTCTTC
CASSPPGLAGAEQFF
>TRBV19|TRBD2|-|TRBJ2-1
TGTGCCAGTAGTATGACTAGCGGGAGGGCCGAGCAGTTCTTC
CASSMTSGRAEQFF
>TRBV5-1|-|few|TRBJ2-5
TGCGCCAGCAGCTTGGCCGGAGGGACCCAAGAGACCCAGTACTTC
CASSLAGGTQETQYF
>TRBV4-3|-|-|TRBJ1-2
TGCGCCAGCAGCCAAGATGGGGGCCTCGAGGGGCGCGGCTACACCTTC
CASSQDGGLEGRGYTF
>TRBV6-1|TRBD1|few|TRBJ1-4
TGTGCCAGCAGTGAAACTCCGGGACAGGGCCTTGGTGAACTGTTTTTT
CASSETPGQGLGELFF
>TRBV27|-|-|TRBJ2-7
TGTGCCAGCAGTTTAGGCGGAGGGCCGGACGAGCAGTACTTC
CASSLGGGPDEQYF
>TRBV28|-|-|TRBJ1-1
TGTGCCAGCAGCCCACCGGGTCTCGAAGCTTTCTTT
CASSPPGLEAFF
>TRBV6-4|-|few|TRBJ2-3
TGTGCCAGCAGTGAATATGCGGGGAGCACAGATACGCAGTATTTT
CASSEYAGSTDTQYF
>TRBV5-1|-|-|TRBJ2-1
TGCGCCAGCAGCTCCGCGACTGGCAATGAGCAGTTCTTC
CASSSATGNEQFF
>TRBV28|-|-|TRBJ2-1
TGTGCCAGCAGTTTTGCAGGGGTTGTGGGCAATGAGCAGTTCTTC
CASSFAGVVGNEQFF
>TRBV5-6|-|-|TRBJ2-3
TGTGCCAGCAGCGTGATGCCGGGTTGGGGCACAGATACGCAGTATTTT
CASSVMPGWGTDTQYF